This T cell receptor (beta chain) originates from a study of T-cell reconstitution after alpha-beta-depleted transplantation in children. In its sample, this clonotype was seen a few times. Unique molecular identifiers were built into the TCRbeta library. TCRdb passed the PCR reads through MiXCR, listing each CDR3 protein once. The repertoire has some 600,000 distinct CDR3 sequences, around 17% of them found once; the top ten carry approximately 1%. J lost 1 base, V lost 5 bases, and 9 bases had no gene match. The length of the CDR3 is 17 residues. The material sequenced was PBMCs from the stem cell graft donor, taken from the stem cell graft. V gene TRBV12-3 or TRBV12-4 combines with J gene TRBJ2-1, with 9 nucleotides matching TRBD1. The source is a human donor who donated a stem cell graft to a child with acute myeloid leukemia. The CDR3 is CASSGAPGQGSYNEQFF. Here the CDR3 DNA reads TGTGCCAGCAGTGGGGCTCCGGGACAGGGATCCTACAATGAGCAGTTCTTC.